Given below is one T cell receptor (beta chain) in context. This entry comes from a study of graft-versus-host responses after intestinal transplantation. The data were produced by immunoSEQ multiplex PCR, yet TCRdb's version contains in-frame clones alone and is incomplete. In the table there are about 25,000 clones, 35% to 50% of which are singletons. The junction had 8 bases not matched to a gene; V was cut back by 5 bases and J by 10 bases. The germline gives CDR1 SNHLY, CDR2 FYNNEI. The CDR3 consists of 15 residues. Sequencing used alloreactive CD4+ T cells from a mixed lymphocyte reaction culture, obtained before intestinal transplant. The sample's subset: CFSE-low proliferating T cells sorted from roughly six-day pre-transplant mixed lymphocyte reaction (GvH or HvG direction). V is TRBV2 and J is TRBJ1-6, with 10 bases lining up with TRBD1. This sequence was found in a human patient who received an intestinal transplant. CDR3 DNA: TGTGCCAGCAGTATCACCGGGACAGGGGCCTCACCCCTCCACTTT. Its protein product is CASSITGTGASPLHF.